This T cell receptor beta chain was captured by sequencing in a study of T cells in Graves' hyperthyroidism and ophthalmopathy (dated by TCRdb to about 2019). Describing the broader study: Peripheral blood was collected at initial diagnosis, before any treatment. To identify distinguishing TCR V-J signatures, a discovery cohort of about 100 patients was used, comprising 40 to 45 with Graves' ophthalmopathy and 57 with stable Graves' hyperthyroidism. Whether ophthalmopathy could be predicted prospectively was tested in an independent validation cohort made up of about 20 hyperthyroidism patients plus 17 patients who later progressed to ophthalmopathy. For training and testing, the approximately 92 patients in the discovery cohort were randomly divided in a 7:3 ratio. The study also compared thyroid tissue and blood T-cell repertoires from more than five Graves' hyperthyroidism patients. After blood sampling, hyperthyroidism patients were treated with methimazole at a starting dose of 30 mg daily, and ophthalmopathy patients were treated with high-dose intravenous methylprednisolone. The paper reports TCR Vbeta CDR3 sequencing of more than 120 peripheral blood samples: approximately 43 ophthalmopathy, around 80 hyperthyroidism and around 17 progressor patients.

The germline V and J ends show losses of 11 bases and 6 bases respectively, and no gene match explains 3 bases of the junction. CDR1 and CDR2 (MDHEN, SYDVKM) derive from the germline V gene. The CDR3 runs 11 amino acids, cysteine and phenylalanine included. Solely the CDR3 DNA is kept, with 33 bases framed from the first base. This clonotype has a count of ten or more. Its antigen has not been determined. Base qualities are not provided; no much larger clone lies one nucleotide away. Hyperthyroidism patients were aged 18 to 65 years and newly diagnosed, with disease duration of less than 2 months. Any patient with an uncontrolled infection, another autoimmune disease, pregnancy or lactation was excluded. Diagnoses were established on the basis of clinical symptoms, serum thyroxine and TRAb, thyroid ultrasound, and orbital computed tomography. For progressor patients, blood was drawn at the first diagnosis of hyperthyroidism, before any ophthalmopathy symptoms had appeared. PBMCs were isolated from about 9 ml of fresh peripheral blood by Ficoll-Paque density gradient centrifugation. Progressor patients were defined as those initially diagnosed with Graves' hyperthyroidism in whom ophthalmopathy developed during follow-up. Total RNA was extracted using Trizol reagent, and RNA quality was assessed on an Agilent 2100 Bioanalyzer.

What the study reported, not specific to this receptor: No statistical method was used to fix the sample size in advance, and group allocation was not hidden from the investigators. Most expanded thyroid clonotypes (frequency above 0.001) were also found in blood, which suggests that blood repertoires may mirror thyroid immune responses. In validation, the model predicted progression to ophthalmopathy with 65% to 71% sensitivity and less than 75% specificity, a median of roughly seven months before onset. In cross-validation, a model built on a 13 V-J signature told ophthalmopathy apart from stable hyperthyroidism with just under 90% sensitivity and approximately 81% specificity, and in testing the same model reached 80%/75%.

The TCR beta CDR3 regions were amplified from RNA transcripts. The TCR CDR3 was subjected to a first round of RT-PCR using the HTBI primer set and the Qiagen OneStep RT-PCR kit. Libraries were constructed in a second round of multiplex PCR, after which size selection and purification were carried out. Paired-end sequencing of the libraries was performed with 100 bp reads on an Illumina HiSeq2000. On the study's bioinformatics: SOAPnuke was used to process the raw data, removing reads that contained adapters or uncalled bases, had a mean Phred below 15, or lacked an exact match to the constant primer or identifier. High-quality paired reads were merged with COPE v1.2.5, and unique nucleotide sequences were defined as clonotypes. MiTCR v1.1 was used to align clonotypes to the IMGT TRBV, TRBD and TRBJ reference segments. The analysis was restricted to V-J combinations with a frequency above 0.0001, which together covered about 99% of the repertoires. A TCS score was defined as the ratio between F50 (clonal expansion) and ExV (chaos), using BLOSUM62-based TCRdist between CDR3 peptides within each V-J. Welch's t-statistics and random forest reduced some 510 V-J features to 10 to 15, which were used in a naive Bayes classifier (R e1071). TCRdb reprocessed the public reads (quality trimming at Q25 with fastp, clone calling with MiXCR) and kept in-frame beta chains. Identical CDR3 proteins give one entry, which carries the most common genes and DNA. The authors' filters were not applied to this entry. This sample is represented by approximately 400,000 distinct CDR3 sequences; roughly 12% of them were singletons. Clones ranked in the top ten supply less than 25% of the sample.

The sequence was obtained from a man younger than 40 with Graves' hyperthyroidism that later progressed to Graves' ophthalmopathy. The sample was blood. The receptor chain draws on TRBV28 and TRBJ2-2; the junction holds 7 bases that match TRBD1. The DNA is TGTGCCGTCACAGGGGCCGGGGAGCTGTTTTTT. This translates into CAVTGAGELFF.